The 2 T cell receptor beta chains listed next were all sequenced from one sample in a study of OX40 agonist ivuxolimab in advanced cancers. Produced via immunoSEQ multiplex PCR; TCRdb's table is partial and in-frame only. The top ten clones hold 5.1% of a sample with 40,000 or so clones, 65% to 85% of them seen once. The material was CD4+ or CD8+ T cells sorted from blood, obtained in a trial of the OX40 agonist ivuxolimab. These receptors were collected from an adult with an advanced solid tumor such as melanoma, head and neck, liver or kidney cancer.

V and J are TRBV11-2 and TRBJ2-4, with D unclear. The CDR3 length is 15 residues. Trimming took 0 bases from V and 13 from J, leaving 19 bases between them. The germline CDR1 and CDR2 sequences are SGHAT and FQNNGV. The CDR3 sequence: CASSLDPAATTIQYF. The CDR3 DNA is TGTGCCAGCAGCTTAGACCCCGCGGCTACGACAATACAGTACTTC.

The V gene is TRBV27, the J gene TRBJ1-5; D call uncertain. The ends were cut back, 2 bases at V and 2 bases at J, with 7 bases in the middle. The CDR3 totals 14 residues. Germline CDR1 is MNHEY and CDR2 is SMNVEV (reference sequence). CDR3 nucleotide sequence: TGTGCCAGCAGTTTAAGGCCGGGCAATCAGCCCCAGCATTTT. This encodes CASSLRPGNQPQHF.